This section outlines one T cell receptor (beta chain) sequence together with its context. As yet, its antigen is unknown. The data belong to a study of cytomegalovirus exposure and HLA in healthy donors. Overall study findings and caveats: Researchers counted some 150 TCR beta chains as cytomegalovirus-associated. An analysis that came later showed most CMV-associated TCR beta chains appearing HLA-restricted.

The CDR3 is made up of 17 amino acids. Germline loops: CDR1 MNHNS, CDR2 SASEGT. The J segment lost 5 bases and the V segment lost 1 base, leaving 13 bases of the junction unmatched. Amplification used 60 Vbeta primers and 13 Jbeta primers. TCRdb's table, derived via immunoSEQ multiplex PCR, lists solely in-frame clones and lacks some. Of roughly 190,000 clones in the sample, 81% were seen once. The V and J genes are TRBV6-1 and TRBJ2-7; 8 positions match TRBD1. This clonotype originated in a man aged 45-65 years in good health and CMV-seronegative. Sequencing used PBMCs. CDR3 bases: TGTGCCAGCAGTGAAGATTTTGGGAGGACAGGGATACACGAGCAGTACTTC. Its protein is CASSEDFGRTGIHEQYF.